The text below deals with one T cell receptor (beta chain). No antigen is known for it. One end of the junction varies from germline; a read error may be responsible. Germline V gene lookup returns CDR1 SGHAT and CDR2 FQNNGV. The CDR3 is 17 amino acids. Three rounds of nested PCR, following a modified ARM-PCR protocol, produced the TCRbeta library. MiXCR was run by TCRdb on the multiplex PCR reads, yielding one entry per CDR3 protein. The sample has fewer than 55,000 distinct CDR3 sequences; 60% to 70% are singletons. RNA was extracted from bulk tissue without any cell sorting. The normal lung tissue was taken more than 3 cm from the tumor edge. Newly diagnosed lung cancer patients had thoracic surgery in China, August–late 2014, without prior chemotherapy. This entry belongs to a study of tumor and adjacent non-tumor tissue in lung cancer. Study observations and caveats: Shorter survival was associated with higher TCR diversity in tumors. In normal lung, the top 100 clones were significantly more dominant than in tumor. Significantly higher TCR diversity was found in tumor than normal lung.

Sequencing was performed on distant non-tumor lung tissue. The sequence was collected from a woman aged 40 to 55 with non-small cell lung cancer. The chain has TRBV11-2 and TRBJ2-4; TRBD2 is a possible D gene (5 bases). The CDR3 protein is CASGLGTRGGAINIQYF. CDR3 nucleotide sequence: TGTGCCAGCGGCTTAGGAACACGGGGTGGAGCCATAAACATTCAGTACTTC. Based on the CDR3 plus reference TRBV11-2 and TRBJ2-4, the full variable domain is EAGVAQSPRYKIIEKRQSVAFWCNPISGHATLYWYQQILGQGPKLLIQFQNNGVVDDSQLPKDRFSAERLKGVDSTLKIQPAKLEDSAVYLCASGLGTRGGAINIQYFGAGTRLSVL.